The 2 T cell receptor beta chains reported below all come from one sample, sequenced in a study of blood T cells in healthy people across ages. Primers used in a second PCR of roughly 6 to 12 cycles were a sample-barcoded 5' primer and a J-beta primer mix. TCRdb recomputed calls from the 5' RACE reads with MiXCR, one row per CDR3 protein. The table has 1.5 million to 2 million distinct CDR3 sequences, 28% seen once; the top ten hold 7% to 9%. Sequenced: blood. These receptors all stem from a woman in her thirties in good health.

This clonotype has a count of ten or more. This chain uses TRBV20-1 with TRBJ1-2, with 8 bases that match TRBD1. V lost 1 base and J lost 8; bases outside the gene matches: 9. The germline gives CDR1 DFQATT, CDR2 SNEGSKA (reference sequence). This CDR3 is 14 amino acids long. The CDR3 region has the DNA TGCAGTGCTAGAGTGACAGGGGTTTTTCGCGGCTACACCTTC. Its protein product is CSARVTGVFRGYTF.

The chain is built from TRBV6-1 and TRBJ1-5; 7 nucleotides line up with TRBD1. The junction had 16 bases not matched to a gene; V was cut back by 6 bases and J by 2 bases. Germline V gene lookup returns CDR1 MNHNS and CDR2 SASEGT. The CDR3 is made up of 18 amino acids. The CDR3 protein is CASRRQGAALLGNQPQHF. CDR3 nucleotide sequence: TGTGCCAGCAGGCGACAGGGAGCTGCCCTTTTGGGCAATCAGCCCCAGCATTTT.